These T cell receptor beta chains were read from a single sample in a study of T cell changes during pregnancy in multiple sclerosis. TCRdb keeps only in-frame clones here, not all; method: immunoSEQ multiplex PCR. The sample has roughly 90,000 clones, less than 95% seen once. The sequenced sample was peripheral blood, obtained in the first trimester of pregnancy. The receptors shown here come from a female donor in good health, enrolled as a control in a pregnancy study. Both conserved end residues are part of each CDR3. Fields, in order: V gene, D gene, clone size, J gene, CDR3 protein, CDR3 DNA. The D gene is left open where the match is weak. Clone size is given for some rows only: seen once, a few or many times, or a class if the clone is expanded.

v_call: TRBV9
d_call: TRBD1
clone_size: once
j_call: TRBJ1-5
cdr3_aa: CASSADRGNQPQHF
cdr3_nt: TGTGCCAGCAGCGCCGACAGGGGCAATCAGCCCCAGCATTTT

v_call: TRBV2
d_call: NA
clone_size: NA
j_call: TRBJ2-7
cdr3_aa: CASIPDSFSYEQYF
cdr3_nt: TGTGCCAGCATCCCGGACTCCTTCTCCTACGAGCAGTACTTC

v_call: TRBV7-3
d_call: NA
clone_size: NA
j_call: TRBJ1-1
cdr3_aa: CASSLIPGQITEAFF
cdr3_nt: TGTGCCAGCAGCTTAATCCCAGGGCAAATAACTGAAGCTTTCTTT

v_call: TRBV28
d_call: NA
clone_size: NA
j_call: TRBJ2-2
cdr3_aa: CASSERGNTGELFF
cdr3_nt: TGTGCCAGCAGTGAAAGGGGGAACACCGGGGAGCTGTTTTTT

v_call: TRBV2
d_call: TRBD1
clone_size: NA
j_call: TRBJ2-1
cdr3_aa: CASTDRGEQFF
cdr3_nt: TGTGCCAGCACCGACAGGGGGGAGCAGTTCTTC

v_call: TRBV30
d_call: TRBD2
clone_size: NA
j_call: TRBJ2-3
cdr3_aa: CACTSGVSTDTQYF
cdr3_nt: TGTGCCTGCACTAGCGGGGTGAGCACAGATACGCAGTATTTT

v_call: TRBV4-2
d_call: NA
clone_size: once
j_call: TRBJ1-2
cdr3_aa: CASSQDRGGDYGYTF
cdr3_nt: TGTGCCAGCAGCCAAGATCGAGGGGGGGACTATGGCTACACCTTC

v_call: TRBV10-2
d_call: NA
clone_size: NA
j_call: TRBJ2-1
cdr3_aa: CASSESAGGNNEQFF
cdr3_nt: TGCGCCAGCAGTGAGTCAGCAGGGGGGAACAATGAGCAGTTCTTC

v_call: TRBV9
d_call: NA
clone_size: NA
j_call: TRBJ2-2
cdr3_aa: CASTVGPKNTGELFF
cdr3_nt: TGTGCCAGCACCGTAGGCCCTAAGAACACCGGGGAGCTGTTTTTT

v_call: TRBV6-6
d_call: TRBD1
clone_size: NA
j_call: TRBJ1-5
cdr3_aa: CASNREGALPNQPQHF
cdr3_nt: TGTGCCAGCAATCGTGAGGGGGCCCTCCCCAATCAGCCCCAGCATTTT

v_call: TRBV18
d_call: TRBD1
clone_size: NA
j_call: TRBJ1-5
cdr3_aa: CASSPGQNNQPQHF
cdr3_nt: TGTGCCAGCTCACCGGGACAGAACAATCAGCCCCAGCATTTT

v_call: TRBV27
d_call: NA
clone_size: few
j_call: TRBJ1-6
cdr3_aa: CASSLAGSYNSPLHF
cdr3_nt: TGTGCCAGCAGTTTGGCAGGCTCCTATAATTCACCCCTCCACTTT

v_call: TRBV12-5
d_call: NA
clone_size: NA
j_call: TRBJ2-7
cdr3_aa: CASGLRDLYEQYF
cdr3_nt: TGTGCTAGTGGTTTACGGGATCTCTACGAGCAGTACTTC

v_call: TRBV16
d_call: NA
clone_size: few
j_call: TRBJ1-1
cdr3_aa: CASSQSSSGNTEAFF
cdr3_nt: TGTGCCAGCAGCCAATCTTCGTCGGGGAACACTGAAGCTTTCTTT

v_call: TRBV5-1
d_call: TRBD1
clone_size: NA
j_call: TRBJ2-5
cdr3_aa: CASSLGTGGASGQETQYF
cdr3_nt: TGCGCCAGCAGCTTAGGGACAGGGGGAGCAAGTGGCCAAGAGACCCAGTACTTC

v_call: TRBV6-5
d_call: NA
clone_size: NA
j_call: TRBJ1-5
cdr3_aa: CASRGGQLGNQPQHF
cdr3_nt: TGTGCCAGCAGGGGTGGGCAGCTTGGCAATCAGCCCCAGCATTTT

v_call: TRBV5-1
d_call: NA
clone_size: NA
j_call: TRBJ1-2
cdr3_aa: CASSADRPSGGYAF
cdr3_nt: TGCGCCAGCAGCGCCGATCGTCCTTCTGGGGGCTACGCCTTC

v_call: TRBV19
d_call: NA
clone_size: once
j_call: TRBJ1-3
cdr3_aa: CASRPPGHSGNTIYF
cdr3_nt: TGTGCCAGTAGGCCACCGGGACACTCTGGAAACACCATATATTTT

v_call: TRBV6-5
d_call: NA
clone_size: NA
j_call: TRBJ1-3
cdr3_aa: CASSWGQYSGNTIYF
cdr3_nt: TGTGCCAGCAGTTGGGGACAATACTCTGGAAACACCATATATTTT

v_call: TRBV27
d_call: NA
clone_size: NA
j_call: TRBJ1-4
cdr3_aa: CASSFRGEKLFF
cdr3_nt: TGTGCCAGCAGTTTCAGGGGCGAAAAACTGTTTTTT

v_call: TRBV6-1
d_call: TRBD2
clone_size: NA
j_call: TRBJ2-7
cdr3_aa: CASSEALAGGLYEQYF
cdr3_nt: TGTGCCAGCAGTGAAGCTCTAGCGGGGGGGCTCTACGAGCAGTACTTC

v_call: TRBV6-6
d_call: TRBD1
clone_size: NA
j_call: TRBJ2-2
cdr3_aa: CASSYSLAGGPGELFF
cdr3_nt: TGTGCCAGCAGTTACTCTCTGGCAGGGGGACCCGGGGAGCTGTTTTTT